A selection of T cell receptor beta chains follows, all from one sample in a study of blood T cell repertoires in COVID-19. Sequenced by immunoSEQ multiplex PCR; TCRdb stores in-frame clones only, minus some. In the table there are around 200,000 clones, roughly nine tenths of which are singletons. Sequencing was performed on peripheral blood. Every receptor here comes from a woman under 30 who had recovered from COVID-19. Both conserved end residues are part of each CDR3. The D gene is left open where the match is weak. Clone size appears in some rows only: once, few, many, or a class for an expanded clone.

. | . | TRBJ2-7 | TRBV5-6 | CASSFGHPREQYF | TGTGCCAGCAGCTTTGGGCATCCTCGGGAGCAGTACTTC
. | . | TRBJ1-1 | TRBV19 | CASSIWGVTEAFF | TGTGCCAGTAGTATTTGGGGGGTCACTGAAGCTTTCTTT
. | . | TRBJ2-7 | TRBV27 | CASRGPGNEQYF | TGTGCCAGCAGAGGGCCAGGGAACGAGCAGTACTTC
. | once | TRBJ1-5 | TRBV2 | CASGRDNQPQHF | TGTGCCAGCGGGCGTGATAATCAGCCCCAGCATTTT
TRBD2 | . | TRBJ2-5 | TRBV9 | CASSVGTGLVQETQYF | TGTGCCAGCAGCGTAGGTACGGGACTAGTCCAAGAGACCCAGTACTTC
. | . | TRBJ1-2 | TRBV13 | CASSLGRERSNYGYTF | TGTGCCAGCAGCTTAGGGAGGGAACGCTCTAACTATGGCTACACCTTC
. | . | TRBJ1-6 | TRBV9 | CASSVTTYNSPLHF | TGTGCCAGCAGCGTGACTACCTATAATTCACCCCTCCACTTT
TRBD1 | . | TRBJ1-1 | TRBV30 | CAWSPDRGRREAFF | TGTGCCTGGAGCCCTGACAGGGGGCGGAGAGAAGCTTTCTTT
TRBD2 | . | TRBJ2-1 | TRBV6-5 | CASSYSSGRGHEQFF | TGTGCCAGCAGTTACTCTAGCGGGAGGGGTCATGAGCAGTTCTTC
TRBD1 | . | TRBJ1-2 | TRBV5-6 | CASSLDRGSLANYGYTF | TGTGCCAGCAGCTTAGACAGGGGCTCCCTAGCTAACTATGGCTACACCTTC
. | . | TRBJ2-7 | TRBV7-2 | CASSLEVGSYEQYF | TGTGCCAGCAGCTTAGAAGTCGGTTCCTACGAGCAGTACTTC
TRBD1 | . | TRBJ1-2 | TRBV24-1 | CATSDSGTGSNYGYTF | TGTGCCACCAGTGACTCCGGGACAGGGAGCAACTATGGCTACACCTTC
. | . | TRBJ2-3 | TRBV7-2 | CASSLIITDTQYF | TGTGCCAGCAGCTTAATCATCACAGATACGCAGTATTTT
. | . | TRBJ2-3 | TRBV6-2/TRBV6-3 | CASSRHGGKTPSTDTQYF | TGTGCCAGCAGCCGACATGGAGGCAAGACCCCTAGCACAGATACGCAGTATTTT
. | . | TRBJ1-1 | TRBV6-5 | CASSPIQVNTEAFF | TGTGCCAGCAGCCCAATACAGGTGAACACTGAAGCTTTCTTT
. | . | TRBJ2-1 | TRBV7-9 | CASSLVSSVKQFF | TGTGCCAGCAGCTTAGTTTCCAGCGTAAAGCAGTTCTTC
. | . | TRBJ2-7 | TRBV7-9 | CASSFSGSGEQYF | TGTGCCAGCAGCTTTTCCGGTTCAGGCGAGCAGTACTTC
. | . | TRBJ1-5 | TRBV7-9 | CASSYGSPFQPQHF | TGTGCCAGCAGCTACGGGAGCCCTTTCCAGCCCCAGCATTTT
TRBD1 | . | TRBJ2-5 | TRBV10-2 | CASSAKGTGQETQYF | TGCGCCAGCAGTGCAAAAGGGACAGGGCAAGAGACCCAGTACTTC